This TCR beta chain was sequenced in a study of T cell responses to AZD1222 COVID-19 vaccine. Trimming pared 2 bases from V and 4 bases from J, leaving 10 bases between. Germline CDR1 and CDR2: KGHSH and LQKENI. The CDR3 extends over 14 amino acids. The data were produced by immunoSEQ multiplex PCR, yet TCRdb's version contains in-frame clones alone and is incomplete. The sample lists around 83,000 clones, 90% occurring once. Second-dose groups at about 4 or about 12 weeks were pooled. The chain combines TRBV18 with TRBJ2-3, with D possibly TRBD2 on 5 matching bases. Sequenced material: peripheral blood, taken 28 days after the second AZD1222 dose. The sequence derives from an adult who received the AZD1222 COVID-19 vaccine. CDR3 DNA sequence: TGTGCCAGCTCACCAGGGCTAGCCCCAGATACGCAGTATTTT. Amino acids: CASSPGLAPDTQYF.